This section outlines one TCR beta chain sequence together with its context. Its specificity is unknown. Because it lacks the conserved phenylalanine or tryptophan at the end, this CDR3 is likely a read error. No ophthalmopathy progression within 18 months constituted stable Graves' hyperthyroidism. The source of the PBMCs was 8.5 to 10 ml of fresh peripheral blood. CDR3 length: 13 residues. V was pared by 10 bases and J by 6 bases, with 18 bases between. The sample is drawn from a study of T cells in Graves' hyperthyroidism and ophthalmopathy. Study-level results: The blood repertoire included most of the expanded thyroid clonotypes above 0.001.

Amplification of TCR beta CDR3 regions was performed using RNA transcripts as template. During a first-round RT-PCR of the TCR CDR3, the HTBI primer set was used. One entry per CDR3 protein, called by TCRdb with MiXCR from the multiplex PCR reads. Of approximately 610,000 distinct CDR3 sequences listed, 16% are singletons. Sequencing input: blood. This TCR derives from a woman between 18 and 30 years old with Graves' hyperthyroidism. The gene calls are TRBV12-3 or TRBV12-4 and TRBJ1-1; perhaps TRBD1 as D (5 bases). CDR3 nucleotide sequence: TGTGCCATCGCGGGGCCCGCCATAGCTGAAGCTTTCCTT. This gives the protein CAIAGPAIAEAFL.